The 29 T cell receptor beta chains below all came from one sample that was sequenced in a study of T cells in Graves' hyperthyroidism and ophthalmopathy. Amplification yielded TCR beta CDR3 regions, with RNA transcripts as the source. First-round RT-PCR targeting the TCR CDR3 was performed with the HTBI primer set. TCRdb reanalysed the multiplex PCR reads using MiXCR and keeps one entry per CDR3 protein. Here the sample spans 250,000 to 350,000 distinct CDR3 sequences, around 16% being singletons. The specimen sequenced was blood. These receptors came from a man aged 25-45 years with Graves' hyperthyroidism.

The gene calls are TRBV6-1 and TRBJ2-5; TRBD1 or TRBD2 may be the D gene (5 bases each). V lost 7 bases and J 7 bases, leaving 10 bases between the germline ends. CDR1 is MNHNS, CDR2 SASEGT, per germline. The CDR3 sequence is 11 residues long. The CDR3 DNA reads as TGTGCCAGCACCTCTGGGGGGACCCAGTACTTC. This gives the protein CASTSGGTQYF.

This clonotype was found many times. The CDR3 sequence: CASSYREGNQPQHF. CDR3 coding DNA: TGTGCCAGCAGTTACCGGGAGGGCAATCAGCCCCAGCATTTT. J is TRBJ1-5 and V is TRBV6-5; D not certain. Trimming cost V 2 bases and J 2 bases, with 7 bases left between them. The CDR3 length is 14 residues. Germline V gene lookup returns CDR1 MNHEY and CDR2 SVGAGI.

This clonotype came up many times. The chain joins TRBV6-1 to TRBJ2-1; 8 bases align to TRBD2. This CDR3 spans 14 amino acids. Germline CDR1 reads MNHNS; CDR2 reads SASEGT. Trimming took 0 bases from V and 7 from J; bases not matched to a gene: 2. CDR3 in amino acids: CASSEAGTRNEQFF. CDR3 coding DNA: TGTGCCAGCAGTGAAGCGGGGACTAGGAATGAGCAGTTCTTC.

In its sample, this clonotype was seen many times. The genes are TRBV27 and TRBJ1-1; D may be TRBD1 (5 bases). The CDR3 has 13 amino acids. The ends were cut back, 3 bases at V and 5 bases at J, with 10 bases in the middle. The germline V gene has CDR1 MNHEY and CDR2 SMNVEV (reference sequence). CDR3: CASSLKGWTEAFF. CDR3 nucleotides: TGTGCCAGCAGTTTGAAGGGGTGGACTGAAGCTTTCTTT.

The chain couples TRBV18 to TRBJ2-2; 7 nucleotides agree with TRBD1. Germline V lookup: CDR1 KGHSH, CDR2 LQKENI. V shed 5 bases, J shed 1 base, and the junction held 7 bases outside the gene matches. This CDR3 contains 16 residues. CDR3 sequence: CASSTGQTQNTGELFF. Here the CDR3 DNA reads TGTGCCAGCTCAACGGGACAGACTCAGAACACCGGGGAGCTGTTTTTT.

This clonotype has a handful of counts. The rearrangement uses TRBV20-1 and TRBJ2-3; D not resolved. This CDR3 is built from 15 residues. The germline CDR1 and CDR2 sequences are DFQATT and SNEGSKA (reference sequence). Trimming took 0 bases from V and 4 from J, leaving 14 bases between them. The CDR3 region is CSARDWVGRADTQYF. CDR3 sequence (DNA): TGCAGTGCTAGAGATTGGGTGGGAAGAGCAGATACGCAGTATTTT.

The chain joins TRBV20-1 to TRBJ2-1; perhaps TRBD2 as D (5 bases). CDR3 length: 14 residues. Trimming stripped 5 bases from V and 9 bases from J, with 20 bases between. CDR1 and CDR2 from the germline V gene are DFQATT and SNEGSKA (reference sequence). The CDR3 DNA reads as TGCAGTGCTGCAGGCTTAGCGAACTCTCGTGAGCAGTTCTTC. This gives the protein CSAAGLANSREQFF.

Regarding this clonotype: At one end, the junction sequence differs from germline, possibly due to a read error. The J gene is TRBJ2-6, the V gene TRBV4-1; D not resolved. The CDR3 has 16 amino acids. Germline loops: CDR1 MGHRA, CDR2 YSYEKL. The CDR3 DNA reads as TGCGCCAGCAGCCAAGTGGGCCCGGCTGGAGCCAACGTCCTGACTTTC. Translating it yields CASSQVGPAGANVLTF.

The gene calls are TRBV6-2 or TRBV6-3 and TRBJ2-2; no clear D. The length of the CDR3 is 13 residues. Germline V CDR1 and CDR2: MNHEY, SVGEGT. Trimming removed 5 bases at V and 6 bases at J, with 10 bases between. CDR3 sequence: CASSPPWPGELFF. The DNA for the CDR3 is TGTGCCAGCAGTCCCCCCTGGCCCGGGGAGCTGTTTTTT.

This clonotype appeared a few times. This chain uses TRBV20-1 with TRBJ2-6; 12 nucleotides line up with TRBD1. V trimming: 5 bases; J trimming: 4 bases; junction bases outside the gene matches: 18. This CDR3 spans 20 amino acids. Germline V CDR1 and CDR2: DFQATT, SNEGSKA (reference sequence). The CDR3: CSAQMKWVGQGAHGANVLTF. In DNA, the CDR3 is TGCAGTGCTCAGATGAAATGGGTGGGACAGGGGGCGCACGGGGCCAACGTCCTGACTTTC.

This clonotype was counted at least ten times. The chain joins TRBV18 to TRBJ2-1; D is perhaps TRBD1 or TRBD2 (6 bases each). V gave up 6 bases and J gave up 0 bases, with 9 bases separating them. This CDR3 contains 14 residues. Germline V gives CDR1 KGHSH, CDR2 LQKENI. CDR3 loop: CASSRDTSYNEQFF. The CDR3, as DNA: TGTGCCAGCTCGCGGGACACCTCCTACAATGAGCAGTTCTTC.

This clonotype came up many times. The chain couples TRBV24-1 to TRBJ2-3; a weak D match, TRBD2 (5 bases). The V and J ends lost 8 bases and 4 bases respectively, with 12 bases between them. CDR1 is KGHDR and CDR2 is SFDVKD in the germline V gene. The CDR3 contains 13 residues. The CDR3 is CATKREGADTQYF. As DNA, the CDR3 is TGTGCCACCAAGAGGGAAGGAGCAGATACGCAGTATTTT.

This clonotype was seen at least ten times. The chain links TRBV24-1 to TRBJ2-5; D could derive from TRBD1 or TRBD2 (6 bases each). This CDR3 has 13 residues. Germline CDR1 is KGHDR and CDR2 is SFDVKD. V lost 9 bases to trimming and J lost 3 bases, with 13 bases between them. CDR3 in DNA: TGTGCCACCGGAGGGGGAGCTAAAGAGACCCAGTACTTC. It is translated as CATGGGAKETQYF.

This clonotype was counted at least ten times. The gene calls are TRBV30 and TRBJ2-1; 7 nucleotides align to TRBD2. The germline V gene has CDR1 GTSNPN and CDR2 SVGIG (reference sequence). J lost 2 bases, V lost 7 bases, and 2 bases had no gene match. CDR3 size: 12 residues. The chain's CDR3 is CASAGAYNEQFF. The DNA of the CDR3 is TGTGCCTCGGCGGGGGCCTACAATGAGCAGTTCTTC.

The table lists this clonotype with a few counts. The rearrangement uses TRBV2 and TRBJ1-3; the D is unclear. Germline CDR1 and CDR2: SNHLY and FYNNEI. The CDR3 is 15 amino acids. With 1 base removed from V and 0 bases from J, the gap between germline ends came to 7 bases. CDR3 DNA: TGTGCCAGCAGTGAAGGGGTGAGCTCTGGAAACACCATATATTTT. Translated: CASSEGVSSGNTIYF.

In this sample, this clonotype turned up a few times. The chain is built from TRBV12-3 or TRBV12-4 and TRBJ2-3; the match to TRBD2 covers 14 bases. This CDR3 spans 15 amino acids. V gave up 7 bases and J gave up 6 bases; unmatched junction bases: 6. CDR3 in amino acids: CASKGTSGRRDTQYF. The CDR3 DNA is TGTGCCAGCAAGGGGACTAGCGGGAGACGGGATACGCAGTATTTT.

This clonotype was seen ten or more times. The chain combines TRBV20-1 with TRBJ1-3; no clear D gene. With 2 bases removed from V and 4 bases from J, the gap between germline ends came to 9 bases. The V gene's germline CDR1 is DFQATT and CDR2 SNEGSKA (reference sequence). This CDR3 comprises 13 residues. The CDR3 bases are TGCAGTGCTAGATGGAGGGTCGGAAACACCATATATTTT. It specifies CSARWRVGNTIYF.

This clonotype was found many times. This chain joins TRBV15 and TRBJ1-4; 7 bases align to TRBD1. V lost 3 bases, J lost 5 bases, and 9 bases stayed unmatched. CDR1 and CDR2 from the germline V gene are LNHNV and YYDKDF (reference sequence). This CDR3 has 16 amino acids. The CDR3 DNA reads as TGTGCCACCAGCAGCTTATTAGGGGGCGCGAATGAAAAACTGTTTTTT. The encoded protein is CATSSLLGGANEKLFF.

The CDR3 DNA is TGCAGTGCTAGAGTAGTCAACGTAGGTGAAAAACTGTTTTTT. Residues: CSARVVNVGEKLFF. The rearrangement links TRBV20-1 to TRBJ1-4; the D is unclear. Germline-derived CDR1 and CDR2 are DFQATT and SNEGSKA (reference sequence). V was trimmed by 1 base and J by 7 bases, leaving 13 bases between them. The CDR3 is 14 residues long.

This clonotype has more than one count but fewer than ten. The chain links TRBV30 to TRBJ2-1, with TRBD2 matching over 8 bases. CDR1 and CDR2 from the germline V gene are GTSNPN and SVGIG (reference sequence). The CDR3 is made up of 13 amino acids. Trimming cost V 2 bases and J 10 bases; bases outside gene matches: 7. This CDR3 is CAWSNSPGGEQFF. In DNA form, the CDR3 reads TGTGCCTGGAGTAATAGTCCGGGGGGGGAGCAGTTCTTC.

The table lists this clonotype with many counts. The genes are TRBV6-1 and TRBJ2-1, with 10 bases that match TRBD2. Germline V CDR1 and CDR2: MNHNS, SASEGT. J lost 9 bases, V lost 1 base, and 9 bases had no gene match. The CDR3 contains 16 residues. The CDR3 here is CASSEGWLAGEGEQFF. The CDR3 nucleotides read TGTGCCAGCAGTGAAGGGTGGCTAGCGGGAGAAGGTGAGCAGTTCTTC.

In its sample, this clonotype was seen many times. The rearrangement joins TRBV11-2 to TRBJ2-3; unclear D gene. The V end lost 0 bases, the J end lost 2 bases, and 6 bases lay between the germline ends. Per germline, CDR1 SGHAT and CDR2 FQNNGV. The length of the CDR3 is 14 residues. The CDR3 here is CASSLDDLTDTQYF. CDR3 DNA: TGTGCCAGCAGCTTAGATGACCTCACAGATACGCAGTATTTT. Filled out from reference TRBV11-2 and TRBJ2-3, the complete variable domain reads EAGVAQSPRYKIIEKRQSVAFWCNPISGHATLYWYQQILGQGPKLLIQFQNNGVVDDSQLPKDRFSAERLKGVDSTLKIQPAKLEDSAVYLCASSLDDLTDTQYFGPGTRLTVL.

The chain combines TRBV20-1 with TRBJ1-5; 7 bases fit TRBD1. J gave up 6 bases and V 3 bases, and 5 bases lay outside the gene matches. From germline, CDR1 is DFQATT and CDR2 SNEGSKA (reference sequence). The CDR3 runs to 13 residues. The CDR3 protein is CSASLNRGQPQHF. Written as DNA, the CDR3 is TGCAGTGCTAGTCTAAACAGGGGTCAGCCCCAGCATTTT.

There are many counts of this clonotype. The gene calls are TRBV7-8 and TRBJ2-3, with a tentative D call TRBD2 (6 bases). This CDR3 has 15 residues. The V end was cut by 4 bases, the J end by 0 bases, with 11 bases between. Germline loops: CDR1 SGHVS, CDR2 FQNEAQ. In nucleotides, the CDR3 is TGTGCCAGCAGCTCCCTTAGCGGCAGCACAGATACGCAGTATTTT. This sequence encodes CASSSLSGSTDTQYF.

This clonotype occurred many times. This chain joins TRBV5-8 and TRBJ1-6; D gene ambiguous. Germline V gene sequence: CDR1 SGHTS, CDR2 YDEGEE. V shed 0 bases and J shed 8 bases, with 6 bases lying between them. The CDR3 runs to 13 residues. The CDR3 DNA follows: TGTGCCAGCAGCTTGGACAGCGATTCACCCCTCCACTTT. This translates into CASSLDSDSPLHF.

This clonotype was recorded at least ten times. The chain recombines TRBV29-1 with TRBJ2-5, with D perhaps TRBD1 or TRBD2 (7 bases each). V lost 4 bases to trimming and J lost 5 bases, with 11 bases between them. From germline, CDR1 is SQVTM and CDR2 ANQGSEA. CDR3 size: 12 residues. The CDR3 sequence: CSVGRGGETQYF. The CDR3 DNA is TGCAGCGTTGGCAGGGGGGGGGAGACCCAGTACTTC.

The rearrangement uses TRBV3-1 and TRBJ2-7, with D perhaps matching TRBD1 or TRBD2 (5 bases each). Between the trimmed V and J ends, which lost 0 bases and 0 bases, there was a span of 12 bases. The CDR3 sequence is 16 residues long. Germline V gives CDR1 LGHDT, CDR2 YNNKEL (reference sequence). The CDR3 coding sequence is TGTGCCAGCAGCCAAGATCGGGGCTTCAGCTCCTACGAGCAGTACTTC. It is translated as CASSQDRGFSSYEQYF.

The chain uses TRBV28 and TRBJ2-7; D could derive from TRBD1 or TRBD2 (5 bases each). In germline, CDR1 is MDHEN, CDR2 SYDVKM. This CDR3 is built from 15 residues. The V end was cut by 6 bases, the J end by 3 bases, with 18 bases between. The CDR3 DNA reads TGTGCCAGCAGCGTTCCCCCCCGGGACGGCTACGAGCAGTACTTC. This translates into CASSVPPRDGYEQYF.

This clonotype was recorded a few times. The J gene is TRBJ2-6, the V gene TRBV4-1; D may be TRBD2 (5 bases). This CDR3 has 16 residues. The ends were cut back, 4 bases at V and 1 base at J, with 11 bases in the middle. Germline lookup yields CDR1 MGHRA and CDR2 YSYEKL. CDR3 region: CASSRERASGANVLTF. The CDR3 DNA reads TGCGCCAGCAGCCGGGAGAGGGCTTCTGGGGCCAACGTCCTGACTTTC.